This T cell receptor beta chain comes out of a study of cytomegalovirus exposure and HLA in healthy donors. 13 Jbeta primers and 60 Vbeta primers were used for the PCR. Libraries were prepared by immunoSEQ multiplex PCR; TCRdb keeps only in-frame clonotypes and omits some of them. The sample holds about 89,000 clones; 77% are singletons and the top ten take less than 4.5%. This CDR3 region has 15 residues. The V end lost 5 bases, the J end lost 5 bases, and 19 bases lay between the germline ends. Germline CDR1 and CDR2: MNHEY and SMNVEV (reference sequence). Healthy individuals who donated bone marrow served as the donors. About this clone: What it binds is not known.

Overall study findings and caveats: With later analysis, a missense DCLRE1C variant became linked to TCR beta V- and J-gene trimming. Indistinguishable V segments such as TRBV6-2 and TRBV6-3 were excluded.

This receptor was identified in a man younger than 45 in good health and CMV-seronegative. The chain combines TRBV27 with TRBJ2-7, with D possibly matching TRBD1 (7 bases). Sequencing was performed on PBMCs. CDR3 residues: CASSLEGALGHEQYF. CDR3 sequence (DNA): TGTGCCAGCAGTCTGGAGGGGGCTTTAGGCCACGAGCAGTACTTC.